The 32 T cell receptor beta chains given below trace back to one sample, sequenced in a study of PD-1 blockade in classical Hodgkin lymphoma. The time point was: cycle 4 day 1 (C4D1), after less than seven weeks of nivolumab. Patients all relapsed after autologous stem cell transplantation, and there was variation in brentuximab vedotin exposure. The repertoire was sequenced with immunoSEQ multiplex PCR; TCRdb's copy has only in-frame clones and lacks some. The sample holds some 50,000 clones; roughly 80% are singletons and the top ten take roughly 12%. The sequencing used peripheral blood mononuclear cells (PBMCs), collected before the fourth cycle of nivolumab. These TCRs come from a human donor with classical Hodgkin lymphoma.

The sample holds many counts of this clone. V and J are TRBV28 and TRBJ1-2; no reliable D call. Germline CDR1 and CDR2: MDHEN and SYDVKM. Trimming took off 1 base at V and 3 bases at J, with 12 bases between the two ends. The CDR3 spans 15 residues. CDR3: CASSLSAGLYYGYTF. The CDR3 coding sequence is TGTGCCAGCAGTTTATCAGCCGGACTATACTATGGCTACACCTTC.

This rearrangement joins TRBV7-3 to TRBJ2-1, with D unclear. With 5 bases removed from V and 9 bases from J, the gap between germline ends came to 8 bases. Per germline, CDR1 SGHTA and CDR2 FQGTGA. The CDR3 consists of 11 residues. The CDR3 DNA reads as TGTGCCAGCAGCGACGGTAGTGAGCAGTTCTTC. Translating it yields CASSDGSEQFF. The entire variable domain, with the rest obtained from reference TRBV7-3 and TRBJ2-1, is as follows: GAGVSQTPSNKVTEKGKYVELRCDPISGHTALYWYRQSLGQGPEFLIYFQGTGAADDSGLPNDRFFAVRPEGSVSTLKIQRTERGDSAVYLCASSDGSEQFFGPGTRLTVL.

The chain joins TRBV28 to TRBJ2-5; TRBD1 aligns across 8 bases. Trimming took 6 bases from V and 4 from J; bases not matched to a gene: 10. Germline V CDR1 and CDR2: MDHEN, SYDVKM. CDR3 length: 15 residues. Written as DNA, the CDR3 is TGTGCCAGCAGGAAGCCCTCAGGGGGCGGAGAGACCCAGTACTTC. Its protein product is CASRKPSGGGETQYF.

The chain couples TRBV27 to TRBJ2-7; the D gene is possibly TRBD1 (6 bases). Germline assignment: CDR1 MNHEY and CDR2 SMNVEV (reference sequence). CDR3 length: 16 amino acids. The ends were cut back, 6 bases at V and 0 bases at J, with 18 bases in the middle. As DNA, the CDR3 is TGTGCCAGCAGCGCGCTCTTACAGGGTCTCTCCTACGAGCAGTACTTC. This translates into CASSALLQGLSYEQYF.

This chain joins TRBV7-2 and TRBJ2-5; D gene uncertain. The V and J ends lost 3 bases and 0 bases respectively, with 8 bases between them. The CDR3 loop spans 14 amino acids. Germline CDR1 is SGHTA and CDR2 is FQGNSA. CDR3 DNA sequence: TGTGCCAGCAGCTTTCAGGCATACCAAGAGACCCAGTACTTC. Residues: CASSFQAYQETQYF. The variable domain in full, with the rest retrieved from reference TRBV7-2 and TRBJ2-5, is GAGVSQSPSNKVTEKGKDVELRCDPISGHTALYWYRQSLGQGLEFLIYFQGNSAPDKSGLPSDRFSAERTGGSVSTLTIQRTQQEDSAVYLCASSFQAYQETQYFGPGTRLLVL.

CDR3 nucleotides: TGTGCCAGCAGCTTGGGCGACTCTGGAAACACCATATATTTT. It is translated as CASSLGDSGNTIYF. The rearrangement uses TRBV5-6 and TRBJ1-3; D is undetermined. V shed 0 bases and J shed 0 bases, with 4 bases lying between them. Germline V gives CDR1 SGHDT, CDR2 YYEEEE. This CDR3 has 14 amino acids. Complete variable domain (other parts from reference TRBV5-6 and TRBJ1-3): DAGVTQSPTHLIKTRGQQVTLRCSPKSGHDTVSWYQQALGQGPQFIFQYYEEEERQRGNFPDRFSGHQFPNYSSELNVNALLLGDSALYLCASSLGDSGNTIYFGEGSWLTVV.

The V and J genes are TRBV25-1 and TRBJ1-1; D unclear. The germline V gene encodes CDR1 MGHDK and CDR2 SYGVNS. Trimming left V 0 bases short and J 9 bases short, with 8 bases between. This CDR3 contains 12 residues. CDR3 loop: CASSEYLGKAFF. DNA for the CDR3: TGTGCCAGCAGTGAATATTTGGGAAAAGCTTTCTTT.

This sequence joins TRBV25-1 and TRBJ2-1; D may match TRBD1 or TRBD2 (5 bases each). Trimming shortened V by 4 bases and J by 11 bases, and 18 bases separated the two germline ends. Germline V gene data show CDR1 as MGHDK and CDR2 as SYGVNS. The CDR3 is made up of 14 amino acids. The CDR3 bases are TGTGCCAGCAGTGCGTCGGGACCAGGACGAAAGCAGTTCTTC. It translates to CASSASGPGRKQFF.

The J gene is TRBJ2-5, the V gene TRBV15; 8 bases match TRBD2. Germline V lookup: CDR1 LNHNV, CDR2 YYDKDF (reference sequence). The trim removed 0 bases at V and 4 bases at J, leaving 4 bases unmatched. The CDR3 has 15 residues. In nucleotides, the CDR3 is TGTGCCACCAGCAGAGAGGGGCGGGAGGTAGAGACCCAGTACTTC. Its translation: CATSREGREVETQYF.

This clone was recorded once. The V call is TRBV5-6, the J call TRBJ2-7; D remains ambiguous. V was pared by 0 bases and J by 2 bases, with 3 bases between. Germline V gene data show CDR1 as SGHDT and CDR2 as YYEEEE. The CDR3 totals 12 residues. This CDR3 is CASSLATYEQYF. CDR3 nucleotides: TGTGCCAGCAGCTTGGCCACCTACGAGCAGTACTTC. Combining the CDR3 with reference TRBV5-6 and TRBJ2-7 gives the whole variable domain DAGVTQSPTHLIKTRGQQVTLRCSPKSGHDTVSWYQQALGQGPQFIFQYYEEEERQRGNFPDRFSGHQFPNYSSELNVNALLLGDSALYLCASSLATYEQYFGPGTRLTVT.

CDR3 sequence (DNA): TGTGCCAGCAGTAAGGGACTAGCGGTGGCGGGGCTCTACGAGCAGTACTTC. It specifies CASSKGLAVAGLYEQYF. The chain has TRBV5-5 and TRBJ2-7, with 11 nucleotides matching TRBD2. The CDR3 runs 17 residues. Germline CDR1 is SGHKS and CDR2 is YYEKEE (reference sequence). The V segment lost 5 bases and the J segment 3 bases; nucleotides outside the gene matches: 13.

The CDR3 loop is CASSFAFLGVRTGELFF. The CDR3 DNA follows: TGTGCCAGCAGCTTTGCGTTTCTGGGGGTGAGGACCGGGGAGCTGTTTTTT. The V gene is TRBV5-4, the J gene TRBJ2-2; D is perhaps TRBD1 or TRBD2 (5 bases each). The CDR3 consists of 17 residues. V dropped 2 bases and J dropped 5 bases, with 19 bases sitting between them. In germline, CDR1 is SGHNT, CDR2 YYREEE (reference sequence).

The genes are TRBV29-1 and TRBJ2-1; the D gene is possibly TRBD2 (6 bases). Looked up from germline, CDR1 is SQVTM and CDR2 is ANQGSEA. This CDR3 contains 17 residues. Trimming removed 6 bases at V and 3 bases at J, with 24 bases between. The chain's CDR3 is CSVLGTAVSSGYNEQFF. DNA for the CDR3: TGCAGCGTGTTGGGGACGGCCGTTAGTAGCGGCTACAATGAGCAGTTCTTC.

The chain uses TRBV7-2 and TRBJ1-2; D not certain. Germline assignment: CDR1 SGHTA and CDR2 FQGNSA. CDR3 length: 13 amino acids. Trimming took off 3 bases at V and 6 bases at J, with 11 bases between the two ends. The CDR3 DNA sequence: TGTGCCAGCAGCTTCCAAGGGCCGGATGGCTACACCTTC. Translation: CASSFQGPDGYTF.

CDR3 nucleotides: TGTGCCAGCAGCCACCGCCTGGGGTCTAGCACAGATACGCAGTATTTT. Translated, it gives CASSHRLGSSTDTQYF. This sequence joins TRBV28 and TRBJ2-3; unclear D gene. This CDR3 spans 16 amino acids. V shed 6 bases and J shed 0 bases, with 16 bases lying between them. Germline V CDR1 and CDR2: MDHEN, SYDVKM.

The chain is built from TRBV6-5 and TRBJ2-1; TRBD2 matches 7 bases. Germline CDR1 reads MNHEY; CDR2 reads SVGAGI. V dropped 8 bases and J dropped 4; count of bases not matched to a gene: 8. The CDR3 is made up of 14 amino acids. The CDR3 reads CASGEGLMYNEQFF. The CDR3 DNA sequence: TGTGCCAGCGGGGAGGGGTTGATGTACAATGAGCAGTTCTTC.

This clone showed up just a few times. This chain connects TRBV11-3 to TRBJ2-2; 10 bases match TRBD2. The CDR3 has 15 amino acids. Germline CDR1 is SGHNT and CDR2 is YENEEA. The J segment lost 7 bases and the V segment lost 3 bases, leaving 5 bases of the junction unmatched. The CDR3: CASSFDSGRGGELFF. The DNA of the CDR3 is TGTGCCAGCAGCTTCGACAGCGGGAGGGGCGGGGAGCTGTTTTTT.

As for this clone: At one boundary the junction diverges from the germline segment, which might be a read error. The V and J genes are TRBV11-2 and TRBJ2-7, with 10 nucleotides matching TRBD1. Germline lookup yields CDR1 SGHAT and CDR2 FQNNGV. This CDR3 region has 16 residues. This CDR3 reads CASSLGTGQGRARLGF. The CDR3 nucleotides are TGTGCCAGCAGCTTAGGAACGGGACAGGGGCGGGCGAGGCTAGGCTTC. The entire variable domain, with the rest obtained from reference TRBV11-2 and TRBJ2-7, is as follows: EAGVAQSPRYKIIEKRQSVAFWCNPISGHATLYWYQQILGQGPKLLIQFQNNGVVDDSQLPKDRFSAERLKGVDSTLKIQPAKLEDSAVYLCASSLGTGQGRARLGFGPGTRLTVT.

This chain uses TRBV9 with TRBJ2-1, with D tentatively TRBD1 or TRBD2 (5 bases each). The CDR3 runs to 14 residues. Germline values: CDR1 SGDLS, CDR2 YYNGEE. Trimming took off 2 bases at V and 9 bases at J, with 15 bases between the two ends. CDR3 nucleotides: TGTGCCAGCAGCGTCGGGACCACTTTAGGTGAGCAGTTCTTC. Translating gives CASSVGTTLGEQFF.

This clone occurred once. The genes are TRBV5-1 and TRBJ2-1, with D unclear. Germline V lookup: CDR1 SGHRS, CDR2 YFSETQ. The CDR3 has 14 residues. Trimming left V 0 bases short and J 6 bases short, with 10 bases between. CDR3 residues: CASSLAWTSNEQFF. DNA of the CDR3: TGCGCCAGCAGCTTGGCCTGGACCAGCAATGAGCAGTTCTTC.

The V and J genes are TRBV11-2 and TRBJ2-7; D not resolved. From germline, CDR1 is SGHAT and CDR2 FQNNGV. CDR3 length: 14 amino acids. V was trimmed by 1 base and J by 3 bases, leaving 10 bases between them. CDR3 in amino acids: CASSLGGFYYEQYF. CDR3 nucleotides: TGTGCCAGCAGCTTAGGTGGGTTTTACTACGAGCAGTACTTC.

This chain links TRBV28 with TRBJ2-7, with a weak D call TRBD1 (6 bases). V shed 2 bases and J shed 1 base, with 9 bases lying between them. From germline, CDR1 is MDHEN and CDR2 SYDVKM. This CDR3 spans 14 amino acids. In nucleotides, the CDR3 is TGTGCCAGCAGTTTAGTGGGGGCGTCCTACGAGCAGTACTTC. This gives the protein CASSLVGASYEQYF. The full variable domain, completed using reference TRBV28 and TRBJ2-7, is DVKVTQSSRYLVKRTGEKVFLECVQDMDHENMFWYRQDPGLGLRLIYFSYDVKMKEKGDIPEGYSVSREKKERFSLILESASTNQTSMYLCASSLVGASYEQYFGPGTRLTVT.

This clone was recorded a few times. J is TRBJ2-1 and V is TRBV2; TRBD2 matches at 8 bases. Germline V gene lookup returns CDR1 SNHLY and CDR2 FYNNEI. Trimming took 8 bases from V and 5 from J; bases not matched to a gene: 5. The CDR3 spans 13 residues. The CDR3 DNA is TGTGCCAGCGAGCGGGAGTGGCACAATGAGCAGTTCTTC. Its translation is CASEREWHNEQFF.

This chain links TRBV19 with TRBJ1-3, with D perhaps TRBD1 (5 bases). CDR1 is LNHDA, CDR2 SQIVND, per germline (reference sequence). The CDR3 consists of 12 residues. CDR3 region: CATAFSGNTIYF. CDR3 in DNA: TGTGCGACAGCGTTCTCTGGAAACACCATATATTTT.

This clone was picked up a small number of times. The genes are TRBV2 and TRBJ1-2; TRBD1 matches 9 bases. Germline V gives CDR1 SNHLY, CDR2 FYNNEI. The CDR3 extends over 13 amino acids. Trimming took 5 bases from V and 8 from J; bases not matched to a gene: 6. CDR3 amino acids: CASSLGQGKGYTF. The DNA for the CDR3 is TGTGCCAGCAGTTTAGGACAGGGGAAAGGCTACACCTTC.

The CDR3 sequence is CASSVEGGETQYF. The CDR3 DNA follows: TGTGCCAGCAGTGTGGAGGGAGGAGAGACCCAGTACTTC. The rearrangement links TRBV6-1 to TRBJ2-5; the D gene is possibly TRBD2 (6 bases). V was pared by 4 bases and J by 4 bases, with 10 bases between. The CDR3 runs to 13 residues. Germline-derived CDR1 and CDR2 are MNHNS and SASEGT.

The chain is built from TRBV4-1 and TRBJ2-2; D is uncertain. V gave up 4 bases and J gave up 4 bases, with 10 bases separating them. The CDR3 consists of 14 residues. Germline V CDR1 and CDR2: MGHRA, YSYEKL. The CDR3 region has the DNA TGCGCCAGCAGCCCTTTGGGTCTCACCGGGGAGCTGTTTTTT. The encoded protein is CASSPLGLTGELFF.

The genes are TRBV14 and TRBJ2-7; D gene uncertain. V was cut by 2 bases and J by 2 bases, with 4 bases left in between. CDR3 length: 12 residues. CDR1 SGHDN and CDR2 FVKESK come from the germline V gene. CDR3 in amino acids: CASSQRPYEQYF. CDR3 DNA: TGTGCCAGCAGCCAACGCCCCTACGAGCAGTACTTC. Variable domain in full (rest from reference TRBV14 and TRBJ2-7): EAGVTQFPSHSVIEKGQTVTLRCDPISGHDNLYWYRRVMGKEIKFLLHFVKESKQDESGMPNNRFLAERTGGTYSTLKVQPAELEDSGVYFCASSQRPYEQYFGPGTRLTVT.

V gene TRBV23-1 combines with J gene TRBJ1-3, with TRBD1 as a possible D gene (5 bases). TRBV23-1 falls under the ORF class, with uncertain function. Trimming stripped 7 bases from V and 2 bases from J, with 18 bases between. The CDR3 sequence is 16 residues long. The CDR3 region has the DNA TGCGCCAGCAACAATCGTCGGGGACTGACTGGAAACACCATATATTTT. Its translation: CASNNRRGLTGNTIYF.

The rearrangement links TRBV5-1 to TRBJ1-3, with D unclear. Germline values: CDR1 SGHRS, CDR2 YFSETQ. Between the trimmed V and J ends, which lost 0 bases and 0 bases, there was a span of 10 bases. The CDR3 is 16 residues long. As DNA, the CDR3 is TGCGCCAGCAGCTTGGTAGGTTCGCTCTCTGGAAACACCATATATTTT. Translation gives CASSLVGSLSGNTIYF.

The chain joins TRBV7-9 to TRBJ2-3; 14 bases align to TRBD2. The CDR3 spans 18 residues. Germline CDR1 reads SEHNR; CDR2 reads FQNEAQ (reference sequence). The ends lost 0 bases at V and 3 bases at J; junction bases unmatched: 5. This CDR3 is CASSLARTSGRTTDTQYF. The CDR3, as DNA: TGTGCCAGCAGCTTAGCGCGGACTAGCGGGAGGACGACAGATACGCAGTATTTT.

The rearrangement joins TRBV10-3 to TRBJ2-7; TRBD2 aligns across 8 bases. The germline V gene has CDR1 ENHRY and CDR2 SYGVKD. The J segment lost 6 bases and the V segment lost 7 bases, leaving 8 bases of the junction unmatched. CDR3 length: 13 amino acids. CDR3 DNA: TGTGCCATCACCCATAGCGGGAAAGGCGAGCAGTACTTC. Its protein product is CAITHSGKGEQYF.